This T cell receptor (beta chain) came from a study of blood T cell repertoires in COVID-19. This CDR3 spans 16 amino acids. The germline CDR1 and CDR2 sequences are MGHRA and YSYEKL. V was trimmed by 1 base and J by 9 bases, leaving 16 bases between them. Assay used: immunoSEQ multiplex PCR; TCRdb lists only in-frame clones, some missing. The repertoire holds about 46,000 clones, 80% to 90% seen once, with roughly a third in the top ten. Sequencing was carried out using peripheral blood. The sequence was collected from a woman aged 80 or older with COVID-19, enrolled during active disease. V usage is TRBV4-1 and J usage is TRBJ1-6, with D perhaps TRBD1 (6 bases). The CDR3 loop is CASSQAWRQASSPLHF. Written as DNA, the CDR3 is TGCGCCAGCAGCCAAGCCTGGCGACAGGCGAGTTCACCCCTCCACTTT.